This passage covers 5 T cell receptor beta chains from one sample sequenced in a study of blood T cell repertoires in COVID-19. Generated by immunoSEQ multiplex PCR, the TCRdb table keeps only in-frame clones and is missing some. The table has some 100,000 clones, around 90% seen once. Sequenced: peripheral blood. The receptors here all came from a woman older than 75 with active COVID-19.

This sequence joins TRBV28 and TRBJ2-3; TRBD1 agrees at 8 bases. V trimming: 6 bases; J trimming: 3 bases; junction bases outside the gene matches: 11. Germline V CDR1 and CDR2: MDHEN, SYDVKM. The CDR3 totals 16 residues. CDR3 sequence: CASSSGGAGKTDTQYF. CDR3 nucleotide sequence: TGTGCCAGCAGCTCAGGGGGCGCGGGAAAGACAGATACGCAGTATTTT.

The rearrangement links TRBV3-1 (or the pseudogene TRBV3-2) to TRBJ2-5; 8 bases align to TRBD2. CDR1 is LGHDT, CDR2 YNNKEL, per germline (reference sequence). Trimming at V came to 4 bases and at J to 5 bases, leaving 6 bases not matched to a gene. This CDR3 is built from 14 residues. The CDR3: CASSRPGGVETQYF. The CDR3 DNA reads TGTGCCAGCAGCCGCCCGGGAGGGGTGGAGACCCAGTACTTC.

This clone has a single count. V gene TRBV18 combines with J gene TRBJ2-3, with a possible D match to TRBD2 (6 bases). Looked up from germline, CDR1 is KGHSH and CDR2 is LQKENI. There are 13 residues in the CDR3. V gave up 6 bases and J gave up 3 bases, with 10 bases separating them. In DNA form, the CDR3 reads TGTGCCAGCTCTCTCGGGACTACAGATACGCAGTATTTT. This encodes CASSLGTTDTQYF.

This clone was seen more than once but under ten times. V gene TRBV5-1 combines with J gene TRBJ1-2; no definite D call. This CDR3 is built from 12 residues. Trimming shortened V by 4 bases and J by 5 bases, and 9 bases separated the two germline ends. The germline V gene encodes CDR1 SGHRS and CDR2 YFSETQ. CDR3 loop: CASSEQEYGYTF. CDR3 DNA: TGCGCCAGCAGCGAGCAGGAATATGGCTACACCTTC.

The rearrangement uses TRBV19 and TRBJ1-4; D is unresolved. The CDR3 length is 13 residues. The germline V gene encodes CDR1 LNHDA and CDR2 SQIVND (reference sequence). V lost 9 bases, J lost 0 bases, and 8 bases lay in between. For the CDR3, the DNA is TGTGCCAGCAGACTCGCAACTAATGAAAAACTGTTTTTT. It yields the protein CASRLATNEKLFF.